This T cell receptor beta chain was found in a study of OX40 agonist ivuxolimab in advanced cancers. In the study overall: The costimulatory receptor OX40 (CD134) was targeted by ivuxolimab, a fully human IgG2 agonistic monoclonal antibody. Prior anti-PD-1, anti-PD-L1 or anti-CTLA-4 therapy was permitted, and 40% of dose-escalation patients had received checkpoint inhibitors. Intravenous ivuxolimab was administered to patients every 2 weeks at six dose levels: 0.01, 0.1, 0.3, 1.5, 3 and 10 mg/kg. Partial responses were achieved by three dose-escalation patients, of whom one had hepatocellular carcinoma and two had cutaneous melanoma. In the dose-escalation cohort, nearly 85% of patients were male, and the mean age was roughly 60 years with a range of about 20 to 79. Peripheral TCRbeta sequencing was intended to test whether TCR sequence diversity was altered and clonal T-cell expansion was caused by ivuxolimab. The paper describes the monotherapy dose-escalation part (N ≈ 49 patients) of the phase I trial of ivuxolimab. Of the roughly 52 dose-escalation patients, hepatocellular carcinoma was present in roughly 19, melanoma in roughly 15, renal cell carcinoma in 9 and head and neck cancer in 9.

On the study overall, not on this receptor specifically: Low levels of normalized T-cell clonal expansion were also seen in some patients who did not respond. Antigen specificity was not determined for the clonally expanded peripheral T cells. At doses of 0.1 to 3.0 mg/kg, clonal expansion of both CD4+ and CD8+ blood T cells was observed from baseline to week 6. Partial responders in the 0.1-3.0 mg/kg groups had among the lowest normalized peripheral clonal expansion, especially among CD8+ T cells. After ivuxolimab, more expanded clones were found on average in CD8+ T cells than in CD4+ T cells.

About this clone: It has no known antigen specificity. Base qualities are not at hand, and no much larger clone is one base apart.

Patients with a history of autoimmune disease or receiving systemic immunosuppression were excluded from the trial. Peripheral blood for TCR sequencing was collected from all dose cohorts at baseline, on cycle 4 day 1, and on cycle 7 day 1. Samples were obtained from an open-label, multicenter, first-in-human phase I dose-escalation trial of ivuxolimab. Adults with locally advanced or metastatic melanoma, renal cell carcinoma, hepatocellular carcinoma or head and neck squamous cell carcinoma were enrolled in the trial. Before TCR sequencing, CD4+ T cells and CD8+ T cells were sorted from peripheral blood as separate populations. Genomic DNA was extracted from sorted cells for sequencing of the TCRbeta CDR3 region. TCRbeta CDR3 regions were sequenced using the immunoSEQ Assay. Drawn from immuneACCESS, this table holds only the in-frame rearrangements with V and J called that TCRdb kept. Clones are partly lost; checked studies trace under half to an unresolved V gene and leave the rest unexplained. The sample table lists 60,000 to 90,000 clones, around nine tenths of them with a count of one. The ten largest clones add up to 0.3% to 0.4% of the sample.

The CDR3 runs 17 residues from the cysteine to the phenylalanine. CDR3 DNA is the only sequence kept; it has 51 bases, read in frame from the first base. CDR1 SGHRS and CDR2 YFSETQ were looked up in the germline V gene. At the junction V is shortened by 3 bases and J by 2 bases; bases outside the gene matches: 10. This receptor was identified in an adult with an advanced solid tumor such as melanoma, head and neck, liver or kidney cancer. The source material was CD4+ or CD8+ T cells sorted from blood, sampled in a trial of the OX40 agonist ivuxolimab. In this chain, TRBV5-1 is recombined with TRBJ2-5; 10 junctional bases match TRBD2. The sequenced DNA: TGCGCCAGCAGCTCCCTGGCTAGCGGGAGTAGGCAAGAGACCCAGTACTTC. Its amino acids are CASSSLASGSRQETQYF.